The clone carrying this TCR beta chain was seen a few times. The sort gate was single viable CD3+CD4+CD8-CD45RO+ cells for memory CD4+ T cells. CD4+ T cells were isolated by positive magnetic selection. Sequencing was performed with immunoSEQ multiplex PCR; in TCRdb, only in-frame clones are kept and a portion is missing. This table has 85,000 to 100,000 clones, 80% appearing once. This specimen comes from a study of memory CD4+ T cells and cytomegalovirus serostatus. CDR1 is GTSNPN, CDR2 SVGIG, per germline (reference sequence). This CDR3 is built from 12 residues. With 0 bases removed from V and 1 base from J, the gap between germline ends came to 3 bases.

Sequencing was carried out using memory CD4+ T cells from blood. The chain couples TRBV30 to TRBJ1-2; unclear D gene. This clonotype was obtained from an adult in good health and CMV-seropositive. Here the CDR3 reads CAWSVHNYGYTF. In DNA form, the CDR3 reads TGTGCCTGGAGTGTACATAACTATGGCTACACCTTC.